The 28 T cell receptor beta chains in this list originate from one sample, sequenced in a study of blood T cell repertoires in COVID-19 (TCRdb year 2020). Libraries were built with the immunoSEQ multiplex PCR assay. Drawn from immuneACCESS, this table holds only the in-frame rearrangements with V and J called that TCRdb kept. Clones are partly lost; checked studies trace under half to an unresolved V gene and leave the rest unexplained. The sample table records 25,000 to 30,000 clones; 85% of these occur just once. The ten largest account for roughly 25% of the sample. The material sequenced was peripheral blood. The source of these receptors is a human donor in a cohort sampled during active COVID-19.

V usage is TRBV27 and J usage is TRBJ2-7, with 7 positions matching TRBD1. The germline CDR1 and CDR2 sequences are MNHEY and SMNVEV (reference sequence). After removal of 2 bases from V and 2 bases from J, the junction contained 3 bases not matched to a gene. CDR3 size: 14 residues. The CDR3 spells CASSLGTAPYEQYF. The CDR3, as DNA: TGTGCCAGCAGTTTAGGGACAGCTCCCTACGAGCAGTACTTC.

The chain joins TRBV6-1 to TRBJ1-1, with 10 bases that match TRBD1. V lost 4 bases to trimming and J lost 0 bases; unmatched junction nucleotides: 11. In germline, CDR1 is MNHNS, CDR2 SASEGT. The CDR3 is made up of 18 amino acids. The CDR3 reads CASSGTRTGGFVNTEAFF. The CDR3 bases are TGTGCCAGCAGTGGCACCCGGACAGGGGGGTTCGTGAACACTGAAGCTTTCTTT.

J is TRBJ1-1 and V is TRBV7-3; TRBD1 is a possible D gene (6 bases). The V gene lost 2 bases and the J gene lost 2 bases, with 15 bases spanning the gap. Germline CDR1 and CDR2: SGHTA and FQGTGA. CDR3 size: 16 residues. In DNA form, the CDR3 reads TGTGCCAGCAGCTTAGGTAGTGGGGGCGGTAACACTGAAGCTTTCTTT. It is translated as CASSLGSGGGNTEAFF.

The chain employs TRBV7-3 and TRBJ2-1; 9 nucleotides line up with TRBD2. The germline gives CDR1 SGHTA, CDR2 FQGTGA. This CDR3 spans 17 amino acids. J lost 6 bases, V lost 2 bases, and 11 bases had no gene match. This CDR3 is CASSLGRSGGPLNEQFF. The CDR3 DNA reads TGTGCCAGCAGCTTAGGGCGGAGCGGGGGGCCTCTCAATGAGCAGTTCTTC.

The rearrangement joins TRBV7-2 to TRBJ2-4; the match to TRBD1 covers 7 bases. CDR1 is SGHTA and CDR2 is FQGNSA in the germline V gene. With 7 bases clipped from V and 9 bases from J, the junction kept 6 bases outside the gene matches. The CDR3 has 12 amino acids. CDR3 in amino acids: CASKSTGVIQYF. CDR3 DNA sequence: TGTGCCAGCAAGTCTACAGGGGTCATTCAGTACTTC.

V gene TRBV3-1 (or the pseudogene TRBV3-2) combines with J gene TRBJ2-7; TRBD2 might be the D (6 bases). This CDR3 region has 13 residues. Trimming cost V 7 bases and J 4 bases, with 14 bases left between them. Per the germline V gene, CDR1 is LGHDT and CDR2 is YNNKEL (reference sequence). CDR3 amino acids: CASTDAEGYEQYF. The CDR3 DNA sequence: TGTGCCAGCACGGACGCGGAGGGTTACGAGCAGTACTTC.

V usage is TRBV11-2 and J usage is TRBJ1-1; D remains ambiguous. V was clipped by 4 bases and J by 3 bases, with 12 bases between them. CDR3 length: 14 amino acids. Germline V lookup: CDR1 SGHAT, CDR2 FQNNGV. CDR3 in amino acids: CASSSPWGDTEAFF. CDR3 bases: TGTGCCAGCAGCTCCCCGTGGGGAGACACTGAAGCTTTCTTT.

The rearrangement links TRBV18 to TRBJ1-5, with D tentatively TRBD1 (5 bases). The CDR3 totals 15 residues. Trimming took off 3 bases at V and 11 bases at J, with 20 bases between the two ends. In germline, CDR1 is KGHSH, CDR2 LQKENI. In nucleotides, the CDR3 is TGTGCCAGCTCACCCAGTGGAGGGGCCGGCGAGGCCCAGCATTTT. The encoded protein is CASSPSGGAGEAQHF.

The V gene is TRBV9, the J gene TRBJ1-4; the D is unclear. Trimming shortened V by 3 bases and J by 2 bases, and 8 bases separated the two germline ends. CDR3 length: 14 residues. The germline CDR1 and CDR2 sequences are SGDLS and YYNGEE. CDR3 in amino acids: CASSGSSTNEKLFF. CDR3 coding DNA: TGTGCCAGCAGCGGCAGTTCGACTAATGAAAAACTGTTTTTT.

The V and J genes are TRBV5-1 and TRBJ1-1; no clear D. The ends were cut back, 0 bases at V and 0 bases at J, with 12 bases in the middle. This CDR3 comprises 16 residues. The germline V gene encodes CDR1 SGHRS and CDR2 YFSETQ. The CDR3 sequence is CASSLGQFIVNTEAFF. CDR3 DNA sequence: TGCGCCAGCAGCTTGGGGCAGTTTATTGTGAACACTGAAGCTTTCTTT.

This clone was observed once. This chain uses TRBV7-7 with TRBJ2-5; D is perhaps TRBD1 (5 bases). Trimming removed 1 base at V and 1 base at J, with 7 bases between. This CDR3 spans 14 amino acids. Germline assignment: CDR1 SSHAT and CDR2 FNYEAQ (reference sequence). The DNA of the CDR3 is TGTGCCAGCAGCTTAGTTCAGGGCCAAGAGACCCAGTACTTC. Amino acids: CASSLVQGQETQYF.

This chain joins TRBV7-9 and TRBJ2-1; D might be TRBD2 (5 bases). CDR3 size: 8 residues. The V end was cut by 9 bases, the J end by 15 bases, with 9 bases between. The germline CDR1 and CDR2 sequences are SEHNR and FQNEAQ (reference sequence). This CDR3 reads CASDAGFF. In nucleotides, the CDR3 is TGTGCCAGTGACGCGGGGTTCTTC.

This chain joins TRBV14 and TRBJ1-6; TRBD1 aligns across 8 bases. Germline CDR1 reads SGHDN; CDR2 reads FVKESK. This CDR3 is 16 amino acids long. Unmatched junction bases numbered 10, after V lost 3 bases and J lost 9 bases. The chain's CDR3 is CASSHRPTGEGSPLHF. CDR3 bases: TGTGCCAGCAGCCACCGCCCGACAGGGGAGGGTTCACCCCTCCACTTT. Using reference TRBV14 and TRBJ1-6 for the parts outside the CDR3, the full variable domain is EAGVTQFPSHSVIEKGQTVTLRCDPISGHDNLYWYRRVMGKEIKFLLHFVKESKQDESGMPNNRFLAERTGGTYSTLKVQPAELEDSGVYFCASSHRPTGEGSPLHFGNGTRLTVT.

The J gene is TRBJ2-5, the V gene TRBV5-4, with D possibly TRBD2 on 6 matching bases. The CDR3 spans 14 residues. Deletions cut 2 bases from V and 7 bases from J, with 15 bases between. Germline V lookup: CDR1 SGHNT, CDR2 YYREEE (reference sequence). CDR3 nucleotides: TGTGCCAGCAGCTTTAGCGGTTCCAATGGGACCCAGTACTTC. Protein sequence: CASSFSGSNGTQYF.

This clone was detected only once. The gene calls are TRBV6-2 or TRBV6-3 and TRBJ2-4, with D possibly TRBD1 on 5 matching bases. The CDR3 length is 16 residues. V shed 2 bases and J shed 4 bases, with 15 bases lying between them. The V gene's germline CDR1 is MNHEY and CDR2 SVGEGT. Here the CDR3 reads CASSYGQQETKNIQYF. Here the CDR3 DNA reads TGTGCCAGCAGTTACGGGCAACAGGAAACAAAAAACATTCAGTACTTC.

J is TRBJ1-2 and V is TRBV27, with 9 bases lining up with TRBD1. V was pared by 6 bases and J by 6 bases, with 11 bases of the junction left unmatched. From germline, CDR1 is MNHEY and CDR2 SMNVEV (reference sequence). The CDR3 has 15 amino acids. The CDR3 DNA sequence: TGTGCCAGCAGATCCAGACAGGGGGGAAGAAATGGCTACACCTTC. Its protein is CASRSRQGGRNGYTF.

The chain is built from TRBV29-1 and TRBJ2-7; perhaps TRBD2 as D (6 bases). This CDR3 is 14 amino acids long. Germline lookup yields CDR1 SQVTM and CDR2 ANQGSEA. Trimming stripped 3 bases from V and 3 bases from J, with 15 bases between. The CDR3 reads CSVETASVDYEQYF. CDR3 sequence (DNA): TGCAGCGTTGAGACAGCTAGCGTAGACTACGAGCAGTACTTC.

The chain combines TRBV4-2 with TRBJ2-3; 8 bases match TRBD2. The CDR3 sequence is 15 residues long. The germline gives CDR1 LGHNA, CDR2 YNFKEQ. After removal of 4 bases from V and 2 bases from J, the junction contained 5 bases not matched to a gene. CDR3 coding DNA: TGTGCCAGCAGCCTCGCGGGGGGCGCCACAGATACGCAGTATTTT. Protein product: CASSLAGGATDTQYF.

The rearrangement uses TRBV11-2 and TRBJ1-2; D might be TRBD1 (5 bases). Per germline, CDR1 SGHAT and CDR2 FQNNGV. V gave up 1 base and J gave up 8 bases, with 14 bases separating them. This CDR3 comprises 14 residues. CDR3: CASSLGGSVWGYTF. CDR3 bases: TGTGCCAGCAGCTTAGGGGGCTCCGTTTGGGGCTACACCTTC.

The genes are TRBV18 and TRBJ2-4; tentative D call: TRBD1 (5 bases). CDR1 and CDR2 from the germline V gene are KGHSH and LQKENI. V lost 4 bases and J 0 bases, leaving 10 bases between the germline ends. The CDR3 runs 15 residues. The CDR3 protein is CASSRPQGAKNIQYF. The CDR3 bases are TGTGCCAGCTCACGACCTCAGGGAGCCAAAAACATTCAGTACTTC.

The chain combines TRBV5-5 with TRBJ1-2; D is perhaps TRBD1 (6 bases). V was cut by 2 bases and J by 8 bases, with 16 bases left in between. The germline V gene has CDR1 SGHKS and CDR2 YYEKEE (reference sequence). This CDR3 has 14 residues. CDR3 nucleotide sequence: TGTGCCAGCAGCTTACCCGGGACACCAGTGGGCTACACCTTC. Its protein product is CASSLPGTPVGYTF. Supplemented by reference TRBV5-5 and TRBJ1-2, the full variable domain reads DAGVTQSPTHLIKTRGQQVTLRCSPISGHKSVSWYQQVLGQGPQFIFQYYEKEERGRGNFPDRFSARQFPNYSSELNVNALLLGDSALYLCASSLPGTPVGYTFGSGTRLTVV.

This clone was counted a single time. V is TRBV4-1 and J is TRBJ1-1; the D is unclear. This CDR3 region has 14 residues. Trimming cost V 1 base and J 4 bases, with 10 bases left between them. Germline CDR1 MGHRA, CDR2 YSYEKL. The CDR3 nucleotides read TGCGCCAGCAGCCAAGTCTCAGGCCCCACTGAAGCTTTCTTT. Translated: CASSQVSGPTEAFF.

This sequence joins TRBV3-1 (or the pseudogene TRBV3-2) and TRBJ2-6, with 7 bases that match TRBD1. Losses at the gene ends were 1 base for V and 2 bases for J; bases not matched to a gene: 8. The CDR3 runs 18 residues. Germline lookup yields CDR1 LGHDT and CDR2 YNNKEL (reference sequence). The CDR3 DNA reads as TGTGCCAGCAGCCAAGCCCTTGGGCAGGGGGCTGGGGCCAACGTCCTGACTTTC. Amino acids: CASSQALGQGAGANVLTF.

This chain joins TRBV4-3 and TRBJ1-2, with unresolved D. V was clipped by 5 bases and J by 13 bases, with 20 bases between them. The CDR3 covers 13 residues. CDR1 and CDR2 (germline): LGHNA, YSLEER. The CDR3 loop is CASSKSMALECTF. The CDR3, as DNA: TGCGCCAGCAGCAAAAGCATGGCTCTAGAGTGCACCTTC.

V usage is TRBV5-4 and J usage is TRBJ1-1, with 12 bases fitting TRBD1. Unmatched junction bases numbered 5, after V lost 4 bases and J lost 4 bases. Looked up from germline, CDR1 is SGHNT and CDR2 is YYREEE (reference sequence). The CDR3 extends over 15 amino acids. CDR3 amino acids: CASSVLGQGATEAFF. In DNA, the CDR3 is TGTGCCAGCAGCGTCCTGGGACAGGGGGCCACTGAAGCTTTCTTT.

This chain links TRBV11-2 with TRBJ2-1, with 8 bases that match TRBD1. Germline assignment: CDR1 SGHAT and CDR2 FQNNGV. The J segment lost 0 bases and the V segment lost 3 bases, leaving 4 bases of the junction unmatched. This CDR3 has 16 residues. The CDR3 DNA reads TGTGCCAGCAGCTTGGACAGGGATACCTCCTACAATGAGCAGTTCTTC. This sequence encodes CASSLDRDTSYNEQFF.

The chain is built from TRBV27 and TRBJ2-7; D perhaps matches TRBD2 (5 bases). Germline V gene lookup returns CDR1 MNHEY and CDR2 SMNVEV (reference sequence). Trimming left V 6 bases short and J 5 bases short, with 20 bases between. The CDR3 length is 15 residues. CDR3 amino acids: CASRLVGSSLDEQYF. The CDR3 DNA reads TGTGCCAGCAGATTAGTAGGGTCTAGCCTCGACGAGCAGTACTTC.

CDR3 sequence reads: CASSLKGQSEAFF. The CDR3 region has the DNA TGTGCCAGCAGTCTTAAGGGACAGTCTGAAGCTTTCTTT. This chain joins TRBV6-6 and TRBJ1-1, with 7 bases aligning to TRBD1. V dropped 5 bases and J dropped 6; count of bases not matched to a gene: 6. The germline V gene has CDR1 MNHNY and CDR2 SVGAGI (reference sequence). The CDR3 has 13 residues.